Below are 14 T cell receptor beta chains sequenced from a single sample in a study of blood T cell repertoires in COVID-19. This table comes from immunoSEQ multiplex PCR, and its TCRdb copy is limited to in-frame clones, with some not included. The data show 100,000 to 150,000 clones, with more than 80% seen just once and roughly a quarter held by the top ten. The material sequenced was peripheral blood. Receptors originate from a man between 65 and 85 years old with active or convalescent COVID-19.

The V call is TRBV7-2, the J call TRBJ1-4; possible D gene TRBD1, 6 bases. Deletions cut 1 base from V and 4 bases from J, with 10 bases between. Germline CDR1 reads SGHTA; CDR2 reads FQGNSA. The CDR3 is 15 amino acids. This CDR3 reads CASSLVTGLNEKLFF. The CDR3 DNA sequence: TGTGCCAGCAGCTTAGTGACAGGCCTTAATGAAAAACTGTTTTTT.

V usage is TRBV29-1 and J usage is TRBJ2-5, with 7 bases aligning to TRBD2. CDR3 length: 12 amino acids. J gave up 2 bases and V 3 bases, and 0 bases lay outside the gene matches. Germline V lookup: CDR1 SQVTM, CDR2 ANQGSEA. The CDR3 is CSVEREQETQYF. The CDR3 DNA follows: TGCAGCGTTGAGCGGGAGCAAGAGACCCAGTACTTC.

The V and J genes are TRBV10-3 and TRBJ1-2; D unclear. Per germline, CDR1 ENHRY and CDR2 SYGVKD. The CDR3 totals 13 residues. The V end was cut by 4 bases, the J end by 4 bases, with 10 bases between. The DNA of the CDR3 is TGTGCCATCAGTGGTACAGACCTCTATGGCTACACCTTC. Translating gives CAISGTDLYGYTF.

V gene TRBV19 combines with J gene TRBJ2-7, with D possibly TRBD2 on 5 matching bases. V was cut by 3 bases and J by 0 bases, with 6 bases left in between. The CDR3 extends over 13 amino acids. Germline loops: CDR1 LNHDA, CDR2 SQIVND (reference sequence). Here the CDR3 DNA reads TGTGCCAGTAGTATGGACTCCTCCTACGAGCAGTACTTC. It specifies CASSMDSSYEQYF.

This chain connects TRBV29-1 to TRBJ2-1; 14 bases align to TRBD2. Losses at the gene ends were 3 bases for V and 9 bases for J; bases not matched to a gene: 4. The germline gives CDR1 SQVTM, CDR2 ANQGSEA. The CDR3 extends over 14 amino acids. In DNA form, the CDR3 reads TGCAGCGTTGACGGGACTAGCGGGAGTAGTGAGCAGTTCTTC. The encoded protein is CSVDGTSGSSEQFF.

The chain carries TRBV15 and TRBJ2-1; 14 bases line up with TRBD2. Per the germline V gene, CDR1 is LNHNV and CDR2 is YYDKDF (reference sequence). The length of the CDR3 is 20 residues. V lost 7 bases, J lost 1 base, and 15 bases stayed unmatched. DNA for the CDR3: TGTGCCACCAACGGGAGACTAGCGGGAGGGCCGGGATGGTCCTACAATGAGCAGTTCTTC. Its protein is CATNGRLAGGPGWSYNEQFF.

This chain connects TRBV28 to TRBJ1-6; 8 bases line up with TRBD1. This CDR3 contains 15 residues. CDR1 and CDR2 (germline): MDHEN, SYDVKM. V was pared by 5 bases and J by 7 bases, with 7 bases of the junction left unmatched. CDR3 bases: TGTGCCAGCAGTGACCGACAGGGGCCGAATTCACCCCTCCACTTT. Protein product: CASSDRQGPNSPLHF.

This chain connects TRBV10-3 to TRBJ2-7; weak D call: TRBD1 (6 bases). Between the trimmed V and J ends, which lost 3 bases and 2 bases, there was a span of 8 bases. Looked up from germline, CDR1 is ENHRY and CDR2 is SYGVKD. The CDR3 covers 13 residues. The CDR3 nucleotides are TGTGCCATCAGTGAAAGGGGGACCTACGAGCAGTACTTC. This translates into CAISERGTYEQYF.

This rearrangement joins TRBV5-1 to TRBJ1-1; D gene ambiguous. Germline CDR1 is SGHRS and CDR2 is YFSETQ. The V end was cut by 1 base, the J end by 0 bases, with 7 bases between. This CDR3 contains 14 residues. In DNA form, the CDR3 reads TGCGCCAGCAGCTTGAGCCATATGAACACTGAAGCTTTCTTT. Its translation is CASSLSHMNTEAFF.

This chain connects TRBV24-1 to TRBJ2-1, with TRBD2 matching 8 bases. Germline V CDR1 and CDR2: KGHDR, SFDVKD. CDR3 length: 16 amino acids. V lost 2 bases to trimming and J lost 7 bases; unmatched junction nucleotides: 9. CDR3 residues: CATSDSGLARGNEQFF. The CDR3 DNA follows: TGTGCCACCAGTGATTCCGGACTAGCCAGGGGAAATGAGCAGTTCTTC.

Regarding this clone: One end of the junction fails to match germline, which may point to a read error. This chain connects TRBV27 to TRBJ1-4; a weak D match, TRBD1 (6 bases). CDR3 size: 16 residues. The V gene's germline CDR1 is MNHEY and CDR2 SMNVEV (reference sequence). DNA of the CDR3: TGTGCCAGCAGTCTATCTTTGGAAGGGGGTAATGAAAAACTGTTTTTT. Residues: CASSLSLEGGNEKLFF.

This clone appeared a few times. CDR3 coding DNA: TGTGCCAGCAGGCGGGGGAGTAACTATGGCTACACCTTC. Protein: CASRRGSNYGYTF. The chain has TRBV6-6 and TRBJ1-2; D possibly corresponds to TRBD1 (5 bases). V was cut by 6 bases and J by 1 base, with 9 bases left in between. The CDR3 totals 13 residues. Germline V gene lookup returns CDR1 MNHNY and CDR2 SVGAGI (reference sequence).

V gene TRBV28 combines with J gene TRBJ1-2; 11 bases align to TRBD1. This CDR3 is 13 amino acids long. Germline CDR1 reads MDHEN; CDR2 reads SYDVKM. Unmatched junction bases numbered 7, after V lost 6 bases and J lost 10 bases. The DNA of the CDR3 is TGTGCCAGCAGGTGGGGGACAGGGGGATCCTACACCTTC. This encodes CASRWGTGGSYTF.

This clone has a handful of counts. The gene calls are TRBV2 and TRBJ1-2; 12 bases are a match to TRBD1. CDR1 and CDR2 (germline): SNHLY, FYNNEI. With 2 bases clipped from V and 8 bases from J, the junction kept 15 bases outside the gene matches. The CDR3 totals 18 residues. The chain's CDR3 is CASSEKGQGAAYLDGYTF. The DNA for the CDR3 is TGTGCCAGCAGTGAAAAGGGACAGGGGGCTGCCTATTTGGACGGCTACACCTTC.